What follows describes a single T cell receptor beta chain. The entry originates in a study of cytomegalovirus exposure and HLA in healthy donors. CDR3 length equals 11 residues. Looked up from germline, CDR1 is LNHDA and CDR2 is SQIVND (reference sequence). V was pared by 10 bases and J by 2 bases, with 9 bases between. Method: immunoSEQ multiplex PCR; TCRdb's copy keeps in-frame clones and lacks some. The data contain some 210,000 clones, approximately 87% of them singletons. The TCR was taken from a woman aged 18-30 years in good health and CMV-seronegative. Sequenced sample: PBMCs. V gene TRBV19 combines with J gene TRBJ2-7; D not certain. CDR3 residues: CATQDAYEQYF. Written as DNA, the CDR3 is TGTGCCACCCAGGATGCCTACGAGCAGTACTTC.